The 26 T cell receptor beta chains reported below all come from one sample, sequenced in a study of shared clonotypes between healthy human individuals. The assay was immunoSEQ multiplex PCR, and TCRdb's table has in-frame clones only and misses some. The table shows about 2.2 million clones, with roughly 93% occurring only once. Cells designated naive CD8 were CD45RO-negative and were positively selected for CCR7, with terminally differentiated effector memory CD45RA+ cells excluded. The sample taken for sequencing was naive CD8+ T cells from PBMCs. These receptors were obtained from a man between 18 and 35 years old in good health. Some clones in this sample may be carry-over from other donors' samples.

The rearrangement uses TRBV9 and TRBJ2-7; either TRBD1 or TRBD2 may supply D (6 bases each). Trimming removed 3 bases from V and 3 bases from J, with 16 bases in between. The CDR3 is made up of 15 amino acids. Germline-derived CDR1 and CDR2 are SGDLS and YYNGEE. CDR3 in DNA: TGTGCCAGCAGCGCCGGGGGCAGGGCAGACTACGAGCAGTACTTC. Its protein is CASSAGGRADYEQYF.

The CDR3 here is CASRKLRAGPYEQYF. The CDR3, as DNA: TGTGCCAGCAGGAAACTAAGGGCAGGCCCCTACGAGCAGTACTTC. The chain carries TRBV27 and TRBJ2-7; unclear D gene. CDR1 and CDR2 (germline): MNHEY, SMNVEV (reference sequence). Trimming took 6 bases from V and 2 from J, leaving 17 bases between them. This CDR3 has 15 residues.

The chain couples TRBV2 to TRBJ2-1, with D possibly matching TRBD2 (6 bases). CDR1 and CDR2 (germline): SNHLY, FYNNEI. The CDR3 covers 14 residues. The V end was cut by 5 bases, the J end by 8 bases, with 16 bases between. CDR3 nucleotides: TGTGCCAGCAGTCGCTTGGTGGAGGGCGATGAGCAGTTCTTC. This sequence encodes CASSRLVEGDEQFF.

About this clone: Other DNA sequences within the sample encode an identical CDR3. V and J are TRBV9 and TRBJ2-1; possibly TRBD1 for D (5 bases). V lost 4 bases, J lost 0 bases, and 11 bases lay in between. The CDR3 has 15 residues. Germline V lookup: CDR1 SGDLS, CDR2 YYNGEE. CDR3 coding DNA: TGTGCCAGCAGCTCCAGACAGAGCTCCTACAATGAGCAGTTCTTC. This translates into CASSSRQSSYNEQFF.

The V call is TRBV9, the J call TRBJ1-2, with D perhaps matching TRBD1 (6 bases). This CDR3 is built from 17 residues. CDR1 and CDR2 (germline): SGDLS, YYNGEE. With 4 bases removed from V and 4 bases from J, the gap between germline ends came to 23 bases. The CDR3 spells CASSLPIHTTGPYGYTF. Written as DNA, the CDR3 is TGTGCCAGCAGCCTCCCCATACACACGACAGGACCCTATGGCTACACCTTC.

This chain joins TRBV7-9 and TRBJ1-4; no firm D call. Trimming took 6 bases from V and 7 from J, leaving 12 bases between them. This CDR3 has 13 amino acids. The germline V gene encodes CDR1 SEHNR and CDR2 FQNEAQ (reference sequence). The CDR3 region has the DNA TGTGCCAGCAGTGCGCCAGTCGGTGAAAAACTGTTTTTT. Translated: CASSAPVGEKLFF.

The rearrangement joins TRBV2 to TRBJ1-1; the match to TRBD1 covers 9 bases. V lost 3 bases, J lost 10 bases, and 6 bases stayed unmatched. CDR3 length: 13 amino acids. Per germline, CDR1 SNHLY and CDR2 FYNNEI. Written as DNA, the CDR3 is TGTGCCAGCAGTGAGGGACAGGGAATAATAGCTTTCTTT. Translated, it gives CASSEGQGIIAFF. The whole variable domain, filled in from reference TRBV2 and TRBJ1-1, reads EPEVTQTPSHQVTQMGQEVILRCVPISNHLYFYWYRQILGQKVEFLVSFYNNEISEKSEIFDDQFSVERPDGSNFTLKIRSTKLEDSAMYFCASSEGQGIIAFFGQGTRLTVV.

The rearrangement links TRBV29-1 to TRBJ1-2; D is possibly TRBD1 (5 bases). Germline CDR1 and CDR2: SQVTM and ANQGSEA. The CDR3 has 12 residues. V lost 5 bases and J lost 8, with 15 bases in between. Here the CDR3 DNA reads TGCAGCGTTTCGGGACCAAACCCGGGCTACACCTTC. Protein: CSVSGPNPGYTF.

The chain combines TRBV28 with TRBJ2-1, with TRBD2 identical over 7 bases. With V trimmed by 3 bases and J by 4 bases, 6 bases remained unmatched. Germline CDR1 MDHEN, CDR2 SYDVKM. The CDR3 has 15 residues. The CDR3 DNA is TGTGCCAGCAGTTTTGGGGTTAGCGGGTACAATGAGCAGTTCTTC. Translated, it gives CASSFGVSGYNEQFF.

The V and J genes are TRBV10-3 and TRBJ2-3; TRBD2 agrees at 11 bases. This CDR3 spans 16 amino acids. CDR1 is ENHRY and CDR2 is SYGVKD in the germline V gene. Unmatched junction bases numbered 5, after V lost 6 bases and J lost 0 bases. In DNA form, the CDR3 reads TGTGCCATCAGGACCGGGACTAGCGGTAGCACAGATACGCAGTATTTT. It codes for CAIRTGTSGSTDTQYF.

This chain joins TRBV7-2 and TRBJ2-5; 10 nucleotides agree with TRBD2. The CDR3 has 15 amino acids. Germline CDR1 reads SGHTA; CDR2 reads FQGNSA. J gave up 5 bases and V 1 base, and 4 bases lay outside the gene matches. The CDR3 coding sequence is TGTGCCAGCAGCTTAGTTAGCGGGAGGTCGGAGACCCAGTACTTC. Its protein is CASSLVSGRSETQYF.

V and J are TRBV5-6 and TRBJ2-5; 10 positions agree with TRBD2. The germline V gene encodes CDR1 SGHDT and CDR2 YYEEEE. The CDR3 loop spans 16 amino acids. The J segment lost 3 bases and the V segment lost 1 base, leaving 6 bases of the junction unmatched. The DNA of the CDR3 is TGTGCCAGCAGCTTGATGGCTAGCGGGAGTGAAGAGACCCAGTACTTC. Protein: CASSLMASGSEETQYF.

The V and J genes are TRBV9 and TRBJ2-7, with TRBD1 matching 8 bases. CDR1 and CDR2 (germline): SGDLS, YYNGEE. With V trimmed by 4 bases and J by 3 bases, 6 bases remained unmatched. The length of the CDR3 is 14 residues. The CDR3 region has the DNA TGTGCCAGCAGCTTGGCAGGGGGCCGCTACGAGCAGTACTTC. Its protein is CASSLAGGRYEQYF.

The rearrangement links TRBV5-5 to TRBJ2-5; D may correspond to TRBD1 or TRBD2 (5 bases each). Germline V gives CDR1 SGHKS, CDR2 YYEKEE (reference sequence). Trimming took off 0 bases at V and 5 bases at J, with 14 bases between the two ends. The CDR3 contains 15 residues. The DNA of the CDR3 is TGTGCCAGCAGCTTGGTTCGGCAGGGAGAGGAGACCCAGTACTTC. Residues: CASSLVRQGEETQYF.

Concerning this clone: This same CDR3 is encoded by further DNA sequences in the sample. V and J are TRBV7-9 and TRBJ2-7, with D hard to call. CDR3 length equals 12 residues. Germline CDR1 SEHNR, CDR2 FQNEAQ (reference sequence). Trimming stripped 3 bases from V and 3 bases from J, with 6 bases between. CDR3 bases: TGTGCCAGCAGCTTCTGGGGCTACGAGCAGTACTTC. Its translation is CASSFWGYEQYF.

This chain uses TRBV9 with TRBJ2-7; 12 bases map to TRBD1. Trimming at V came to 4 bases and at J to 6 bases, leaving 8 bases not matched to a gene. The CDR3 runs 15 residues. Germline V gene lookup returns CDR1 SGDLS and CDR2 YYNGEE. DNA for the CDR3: TGTGCCAGCAGCCCCCTCCGGGACAGGGGGCTCGAGCAGTACTTC. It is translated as CASSPLRDRGLEQYF.

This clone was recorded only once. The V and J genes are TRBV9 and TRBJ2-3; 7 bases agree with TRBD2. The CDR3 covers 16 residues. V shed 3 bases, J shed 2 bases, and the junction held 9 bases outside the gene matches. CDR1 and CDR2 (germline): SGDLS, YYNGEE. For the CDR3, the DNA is TGTGCCAGCAGCGGGACCGGGACTACAGACACAGATACGCAGTATTTT. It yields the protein CASSGTGTTDTDTQYF.

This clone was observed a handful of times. CDR3 in DNA: TGTGCCAGCGGTCAGGGCTGGAACACTGAAGCTTTCTTT. Its translation is CASGQGWNTEAFF. The chain recombines TRBV28 with TRBJ1-1, with D tentatively TRBD1 (5 bases). This CDR3 spans 13 amino acids. V lost 8 bases, J lost 1 base, and 11 bases lay in between. Per the germline V gene, CDR1 is MDHEN and CDR2 is SYDVKM.

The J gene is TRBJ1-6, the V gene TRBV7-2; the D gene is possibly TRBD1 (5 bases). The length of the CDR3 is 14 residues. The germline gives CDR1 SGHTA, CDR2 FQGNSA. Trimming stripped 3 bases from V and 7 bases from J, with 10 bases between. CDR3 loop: CASSLVNRNSPLHF. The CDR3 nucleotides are TGTGCCAGCAGCTTGGTTAACAGGAATTCACCCCTCCACTTT.

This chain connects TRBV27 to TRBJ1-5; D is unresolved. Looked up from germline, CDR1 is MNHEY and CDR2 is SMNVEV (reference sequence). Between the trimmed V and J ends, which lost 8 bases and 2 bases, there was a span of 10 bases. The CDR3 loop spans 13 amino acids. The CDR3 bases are TGTGCCAGCGGGTGGCAGGGCAATCAGCCCCAGCATTTT. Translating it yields CASGWQGNQPQHF.

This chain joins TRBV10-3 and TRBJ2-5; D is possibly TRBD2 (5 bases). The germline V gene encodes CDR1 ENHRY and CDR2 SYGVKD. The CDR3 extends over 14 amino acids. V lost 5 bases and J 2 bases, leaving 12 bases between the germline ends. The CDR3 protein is CAISHGVAQETQYF. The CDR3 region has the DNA TGTGCCATCAGTCATGGGGTAGCGCAAGAGACCCAGTACTTC.

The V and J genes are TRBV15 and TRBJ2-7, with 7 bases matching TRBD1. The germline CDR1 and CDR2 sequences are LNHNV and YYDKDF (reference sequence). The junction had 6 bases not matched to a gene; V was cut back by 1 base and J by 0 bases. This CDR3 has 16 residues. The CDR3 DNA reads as TGTGCCACCAGCAGAGGTCCGGCAGGGGGCTCCTACGAGCAGTACTTC. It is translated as CATSRGPAGGSYEQYF. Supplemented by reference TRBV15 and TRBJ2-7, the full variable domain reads DAMVIQNPRYQVTQFGKPVTLSCSQTLNHNVMYWYQQKSSQAPKLLFHYYDKDFNNEADTPDNFQSRRPNTSFCFLDIRSPGLGDTAMYLCATSRGPAGGSYEQYFGPGTRLTVT.

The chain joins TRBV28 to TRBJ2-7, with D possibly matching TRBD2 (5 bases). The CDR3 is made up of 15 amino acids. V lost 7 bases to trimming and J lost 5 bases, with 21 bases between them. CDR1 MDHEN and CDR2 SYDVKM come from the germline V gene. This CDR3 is CASTESGPPGDEQYF. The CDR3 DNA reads TGTGCCAGCACCGAATCCGGGCCCCCCGGGGACGAGCAGTACTTC.

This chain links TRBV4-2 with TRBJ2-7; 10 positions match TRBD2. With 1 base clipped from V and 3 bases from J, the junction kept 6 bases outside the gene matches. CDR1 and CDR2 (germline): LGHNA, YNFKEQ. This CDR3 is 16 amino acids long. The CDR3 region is CASSQGNRLAGYEQYF. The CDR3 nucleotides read TGTGCCAGCAGCCAAGGGAACCGACTAGCGGGCTACGAGCAGTACTTC.

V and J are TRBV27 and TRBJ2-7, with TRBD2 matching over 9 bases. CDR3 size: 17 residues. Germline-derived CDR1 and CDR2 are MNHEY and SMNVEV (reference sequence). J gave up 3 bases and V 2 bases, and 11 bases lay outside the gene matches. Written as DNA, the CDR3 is TGTGCCAGCAGTTTACGGGCGGGGGGGCTCGCTTACTACGAGCAGTACTTC. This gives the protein CASSLRAGGLAYYEQYF.

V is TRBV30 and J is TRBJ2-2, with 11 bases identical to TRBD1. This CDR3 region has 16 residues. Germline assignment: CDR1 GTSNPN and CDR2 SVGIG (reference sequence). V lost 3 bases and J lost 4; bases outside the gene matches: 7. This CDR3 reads CAWSRDRGALTGELFF. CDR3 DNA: TGTGCCTGGAGCCGGGACAGGGGGGCCCTCACCGGGGAGCTGTTTTTT.